This T cell receptor (beta chain) comes out of a study of molecular identifiers for immune sequencing clone quantification. TCRdb independently ran MiXCR on the PCR reads; one entry per CDR3 protein. The repertoire consists of about 300,000 distinct CDR3 sequences, with 20% to 25% occurring once and the leading ten covering roughly 0.86%. This clonotype was seen a few times. What it binds is not known. The germline CDR1 and CDR2 sequences are MGHRA and YSYEKL. This CDR3 is built from 14 residues. Trimming removed 2 bases from V and 2 bases from J, with 8 bases in between. Findings and limits, study-wide: Clonotypes surpassing 20 RNA copies contained over 98% of effector molecules, versus under 1% in naive cells. Molecules of identical TCR sharing a barcode could underestimate highly expanded clone sizes.

Sorting selected naive CD8 T cells with a CD8+CD4-CCR7+CD45RA+ phenotype. The sequencing input was naive CD8+ T cells from blood, with Jurkat cell RNA spiked in. Subset reported: FACS-sorted CD8+CD4-CCR7+CD45RA+ naive T cells. V usage is TRBV4-1 and J usage is TRBJ2-3; a weak D match, TRBD1 (5 bases). The receptor was isolated from a human donor in good health. Some libraries in this study had Jurkat cell RNA spiked in. In DNA, the CDR3 is TGCGCCAGCAGCCAAACAGGTTACACAGATACGCAGTATTTT. Encoded protein: CASSQTGYTDTQYF.